These 28 T cell receptor beta chains came from one sample sequenced in a study of regulatory T cells in long-lasting Graves disease. Arm-PCR of CDR3 regions with iRepertoire HTBI primers generated TCR beta libraries. Each CDR3 protein gets one entry after TCRdb re-called the multiplex PCR reads with MiXCR. The repertoire holds around 500,000 distinct CDR3 sequences, with about 11% as singletons. Time point given: newly diagnosed GD, antithyroid drugs for less than 3 months. The TCR library was made from RNA that had been extracted from PBMCs in TRIzol. The same specimen was also included in a second study, on T cells in Graves' hyperthyroidism and ophthalmopathy.

The material was peripheral blood mononuclear cells (PBMCs), obtained at new diagnosis, from a patient treated with antithyroid drugs. These receptors originate from a woman aged 25-40 years with Graves disease.

The chain couples TRBV20-1 to TRBJ1-1; no clear D gene. This CDR3 spans 13 amino acids. The ends were cut back, 4 bases at V and 0 bases at J, with 9 bases in the middle. The V gene's germline CDR1 is DFQATT and CDR2 SNEGSKA (reference sequence). The CDR3 DNA reads TGCAGTGCTACGGACGCCGTGAACACTGAAGCTTTCTTT. Translating gives CSATDAVNTEAFF.

This clonotype was recorded a few times. The genes are TRBV4-1 and TRBJ2-7; maybe TRBD1 (6 bases). V was cut by 1 base and J by 3 bases, with 13 bases left in between. The CDR3 length is 15 residues. From germline, CDR1 is MGHRA and CDR2 YSYEKL. CDR3 in amino acids: CASSQVGASYYEQYF. CDR3 nucleotide sequence: TGCGCCAGCAGCCAAGTGGGGGCTAGCTACTACGAGCAGTACTTC.

This clonotype was seen a handful of times. The gene calls are TRBV19 and TRBJ1-5; D uncertain. V lost 7 bases, J lost 2 bases, and 9 bases lay in between. CDR3 length equals 13 residues. Germline-derived CDR1 and CDR2 are LNHDA and SQIVND (reference sequence). Here the CDR3 reads CASNRDRNQPQHF. The DNA of the CDR3 is TGTGCCAGTAATAGAGACCGCAATCAGCCCCAGCATTTT. The full variable domain, its missing parts supplied by reference TRBV19 and TRBJ1-5, is DGGITQSPKYLFRKEGQNVTLSCEQNLNHDAMYWYRQDPGQGLRLIYYSQIVNDFQKGDIAEGYSVSREKKESFPLTVTSAQKNPTAFYLCASNRDRNQPQHFGDGTRLSIL.

This clonotype was seen ten or more times. This chain links TRBV7-9 with TRBJ2-2; possibly TRBD1 or TRBD2 for D (5 bases each). Per germline, CDR1 SEHNR and CDR2 FQNEAQ (reference sequence). CDR3 length: 18 residues. V lost 0 bases to trimming and J lost 4 bases, with 18 bases between them. CDR3 nucleotide sequence: TGTGCCAGCAGCTTAGCATTTGACAGCCTGGGGAGCACCGGGGAGCTGTTTTTT. Translated: CASSLAFDSLGSTGELFF.

This clonotype was recorded at least ten times. V is TRBV20-1 and J is TRBJ2-1; D is undetermined. Looked up from germline, CDR1 is DFQATT and CDR2 is SNEGSKA (reference sequence). V was cut by 0 bases and J by 7 bases, with 16 bases left in between. The CDR3 loop spans 15 amino acids. CDR3 protein: CSARDPGHSGNEQFF. CDR3 bases: TGCAGTGCTAGAGACCCCGGCCACTCGGGTAATGAGCAGTTCTTC.

Notes on this clonotype: A far larger clone lies a single base away; this is likely a read error. This sequence joins TRBV6-1 and TRBJ2-5, with D perhaps assigned TRBD1 or TRBD2 (5 bases each). The CDR3 totals 13 residues. Germline V gene lookup returns CDR1 MNHNS and CDR2 SASEGT. CDR3 protein: CAGRGTAGETQYF. CDR3 nucleotide sequence: TGTGCCGGCAGAGGGACGGCGGGAGAGACCCAGTACTTC.

J is TRBJ2-2 and V is TRBV20-1; 9 bases line up with TRBD2. With 6 bases clipped from V and 5 bases from J, the junction kept 7 bases outside the gene matches. The CDR3 length is 14 residues. Germline loops: CDR1 DFQATT, CDR2 SNEGSKA (reference sequence). The CDR3 spells CSATAGGYTGELFF. The CDR3 DNA reads TGCAGTGCAACAGCGGGAGGATATACCGGGGAGCTGTTTTTT.

The V gene is TRBV12-3 or TRBV12-4, the J gene TRBJ1-1; D possibly corresponds to TRBD1 (6 bases). Trimming removed 6 bases from V and 7 bases from J, with 18 bases in between. The CDR3 is 14 residues long. This chain's CDR3 is CASSLTTGIIEAFF. For the CDR3, the DNA is TGTGCCAGCAGCCTGACCACAGGGATCATTGAAGCTTTCTTT.

There are a few counts of this clonotype. The chain uses TRBV6-1 and TRBJ2-4; possibly TRBD2 for D (5 bases). V was clipped by 1 base and J by 1 base, with 11 bases between them. CDR1 and CDR2 from the germline V gene are MNHNS and SASEGT. This CDR3 has 16 residues. This CDR3 is CASSEVPGRAKNIQYF. The CDR3 nucleotides are TGTGCCAGCAGTGAAGTCCCGGGAAGGGCCAAAAACATTCAGTACTTC.

This clonotype was seen many times. This rearrangement joins TRBV18 to TRBJ1-3; a possible D gene is TRBD1 (6 bases). Looked up from germline, CDR1 is KGHSH and CDR2 is LQKENI. CDR3 length: 15 amino acids. The ends were cut back, 2 bases at V and 0 bases at J, with 8 bases in the middle. In DNA form, the CDR3 reads TGTGCCAGCTCACCAGGACAGTTCTCTGGAAACACCATATATTTT. It yields the protein CASSPGQFSGNTIYF.

The sample holds many counts of this clonotype. The chain has TRBV3-1 and TRBJ2-1; D not resolved. Trimming stripped 1 base from V and 9 bases from J, with 10 bases between. Germline V gene lookup returns CDR1 LGHDT and CDR2 YNNKEL (reference sequence). CDR3 size: 13 residues. The CDR3, as DNA: TGTGCCAGCAGCCAAGTCAGAGCCAGTGAGCAGTTCTTC. Residues: CASSQVRASEQFF.

The chain recombines TRBV30 with TRBJ1-3; D gene ambiguous. Between the trimmed V and J ends, which lost 0 bases and 4 bases, there was a span of 10 bases. This CDR3 spans 14 amino acids. In germline, CDR1 is GTSNPN, CDR2 SVGIG (reference sequence). The CDR3 region has the DNA TGTGCCTGGAGTGTACGGAGAAGGGGAAACACCATATATTTT. This gives the protein CAWSVRRRGNTIYF.

Many counts were recorded for this clonotype. The chain links TRBV18 to TRBJ2-3; D may be TRBD1 or TRBD2 (5 bases each). Germline V gives CDR1 KGHSH, CDR2 LQKENI. The CDR3 covers 14 residues. Trimming left V 3 bases short and J 3 bases short, with 10 bases between. The CDR3 sequence: CASSPGVSTDTQYF. In nucleotides, the CDR3 is TGTGCCAGCTCACCGGGGGTATCAACAGATACGCAGTATTTT.

Worth noting for this clonotype: A much more abundant neighbour one base away suggests this may be a read error. The chain carries TRBV12-3 or TRBV12-4 and TRBJ2-1; D call uncertain. This CDR3 is built from 11 residues. CDR3: CASKPNNEQSF. The CDR3 nucleotides read TGTGCCAGCAAGCCTAACAATGAGCAGTCCTTC.

In its sample, this clonotype was seen many times. Written as DNA, the CDR3 is TGTGCCAGCAGCTCCCCGGGACTAGCGAGGCATGTCGCTACGCAGTATTTT. It codes for CASSSPGLARHVATQYF. The gene calls are TRBV11-2 and TRBJ2-3; 10 nucleotides match TRBD2. This CDR3 region has 17 residues. Germline V lookup: CDR1 SGHAT, CDR2 FQNNGV. V dropped 4 bases and J dropped 8; count of bases not matched to a gene: 15.

This clonotype was detected ten times or more. This chain joins TRBV20-1 and TRBJ1-1; D ambiguous. V lost 6 bases and J 2 bases, leaving 19 bases between the germline ends. The CDR3 loop spans 15 amino acids. Per germline, CDR1 DFQATT and CDR2 SNEGSKA (reference sequence). The CDR3 region is CSAPTQPGGNTEAFF. The CDR3 DNA follows: TGCAGTGCCCCGACCCAGCCTGGAGGAAACACTGAAGCTTTCTTT.

In this sample, this clonotype turned up many times. This chain links TRBV6-2 or TRBV6-3 with TRBJ1-2, with D possibly TRBD1 on 5 matching bases. Trimming shortened V by 4 bases and J by 7 bases, and 19 bases separated the two germline ends. The CDR3 extends over 15 amino acids. CDR1 is MNHEY and CDR2 is SVGEGT in the germline V gene. The CDR3 loop is CASSSLDKEPFGYTF. The CDR3, as DNA: TGTGCCAGCAGTTCGTTGGACAAGGAGCCTTTTGGCTACACCTTC.

This clonotype was counted ten times or more. This rearrangement joins TRBV27 to TRBJ2-5; 9 bases agree with TRBD2. The V gene end was trimmed by 6 bases and the J gene end by 2 bases; junction bases not matched to a gene: 7. The CDR3 sequence is 15 residues long. Per germline, CDR1 MNHEY and CDR2 SMNVEV (reference sequence). The CDR3 region is CASRVAGAPQETQYF. CDR3 in DNA: TGTGCCAGCAGAGTAGCGGGAGCACCTCAAGAGACCCAGTACTTC.

The J gene is TRBJ2-3, the V gene TRBV7-9; 9 bases line up with TRBD2. This CDR3 comprises 15 residues. CDR1 and CDR2 (germline): SEHNR, FQNEAQ (reference sequence). Trimming at V came to 6 bases and at J to 4 bases, leaving 8 bases not matched to a gene. CDR3 residues: CASRQTSGISDTQYF. In nucleotides, the CDR3 is TGTGCCAGCAGACAGACTAGCGGTATCTCAGATACGCAGTATTTT.

The table lists this clonotype with a few counts. The gene calls are TRBV5-6 and TRBJ2-3; D ambiguous. Germline-derived CDR1 and CDR2 are SGHDT and YYEEEE. The ends were cut back, 4 bases at V and 2 bases at J, with 14 bases in the middle. The CDR3 loop spans 15 amino acids. CDR3 region: CASSLAALLTDTQYF. DNA for the CDR3: TGTGCCAGCAGCCTGGCGGCGCTACTCACAGATACGCAGTATTTT.

The rearrangement links TRBV6-1 to TRBJ1-3; D not certain. V lost 8 bases, J lost 0 bases, and 11 bases lay in between. CDR3 size: 14 residues. Germline assignment: CDR1 MNHNS and CDR2 SASEGT. For the CDR3, the DNA is TGTGCCAGCTCGGCGGGAGTCTCTGGAAACACCATATATTTT. Its translation is CASSAGVSGNTIYF.

The sample holds a few counts of this clonotype. The chain has TRBV30 and TRBJ2-3; tentatively, D is TRBD1 or TRBD2 (6 bases each). Germline V gene sequence: CDR1 GTSNPN, CDR2 SVGIG (reference sequence). There are 13 residues in the CDR3. Trimming removed 2 bases from V and 4 bases from J, with 10 bases in between. CDR3 sequence (DNA): TGTGCCTGGAGTTTAGGGGGGCCAGATACGCAGTATTTT. It translates to CAWSLGGPDTQYF.

This clonotype has more than one count but fewer than ten. V is TRBV6-1 and J is TRBJ1-5; possible D gene TRBD1, 6 bases. In germline, CDR1 is MNHNS, CDR2 SASEGT. The ends were cut back, 5 bases at V and 3 bases at J, with 11 bases in the middle. This CDR3 is 14 amino acids long. The CDR3 sequence: CASSRNRVNQPQHF. In nucleotides, the CDR3 is TGTGCCAGCAGTCGGAACAGGGTCAATCAGCCCCAGCATTTT.

This clonotype was recorded many times. The V and J genes are TRBV20-1 and TRBJ2-3, with 7 bases matching TRBD1. V was clipped by 5 bases and J by 1 base; unmatched bases: 3. CDR1 DFQATT and CDR2 SNEGSKA come from the germline V gene (reference sequence). The length of the CDR3 is 13 residues. In nucleotides, the CDR3 is TGCAGTGCTGACCAGGGGGGCACAGATACGCAGTATTTT. Translation: CSADQGGTDTQYF.

In its sample, this clonotype was seen a few times. The chain carries TRBV5-1 and TRBJ1-6, with 7 bases lining up with TRBD1. This CDR3 is built from 17 residues. V lost 3 bases to trimming and J lost 8 bases; unmatched junction nucleotides: 14. Germline CDR1 is SGHRS and CDR2 is YFSETQ. CDR3 in amino acids: CASSYLPPGTVDSPLHF. DNA for the CDR3: TGCGCCAGCAGCTACTTGCCCCCCGGGACAGTGGATTCACCCCTCCACTTT.

Remarks on this clonotype: A much larger clone is a single base away; this may be a read error. V gene TRBV7-9 combines with J gene TRBJ2-5; 9 nucleotides match TRBD1. With the DNA end fitting TRBJ2-1 better, the J assignment may be wrong. The germline V gene has CDR1 SEHNR and CDR2 FQNEAQ (reference sequence). The CDR3 totals 17 residues. CDR3 sequence: CASSQITGTGSRETQFF. DNA for the CDR3: TGTGCCAGCAGTCAGATTACAGGGACAGGGTCGAGAGAGACCCAGTTCTTC.

This clonotype was picked up many times. This chain links TRBV2 with TRBJ1-5; perhaps TRBD1 as D (5 bases). CDR3 size: 14 residues. The germline V gene has CDR1 SNHLY and CDR2 FYNNEI. V was shortened by 6 bases and J by 4 bases, with 13 bases between the two germline ends. The CDR3 bases are TGTGCCAGCAGACCGAGTGGGGGAAATCAGCCCCAGCATTTT. Translation gives CASRPSGGNQPQHF.

There are many counts of this clonotype. The genes are TRBV15 and TRBJ1-1; 11 positions agree with TRBD1. V trimming: 8 bases; J trimming: 6 bases; junction bases outside the gene matches: 5. CDR1 and CDR2 from the germline V gene are LNHNV and YYDKDF (reference sequence). This CDR3 region has 13 residues. The CDR3 sequence is CATWTGGASEAFF. CDR3 in DNA: TGTGCCACCTGGACAGGGGGCGCTTCTGAAGCTTTCTTT.